This T cell receptor beta chain was captured by sequencing in a study of blood T cell repertoires in COVID-19. The CDR3 sequence is 17 residues long. J was trimmed by 0 bases and V by 3 bases; bases with no gene match: 7. The germline V gene encodes CDR1 LGHNA and CDR2 YSLEER. Clones were read by immunoSEQ multiplex PCR, and TCRdb kept only the in-frame ones, dropping some. The table records roughly 63,000 clones, 85% to 90% of them present only once. The V call is TRBV4-3, the J call TRBJ1-3; 8 bases map to TRBD1. Sequenced: peripheral blood. The sequence was obtained from a man in his fifties or sixties with acute or convalescent COVID-19. The CDR3 reads CASSQDRAFGSGNTIYF. The CDR3 DNA follows: TGCGCCAGCAGCCAGGACAGGGCGTTCGGCTCTGGAAACACCATATATTTT.